This TCR beta chain was found in a study of cytomegalovirus exposure and HLA in healthy donors. Use of 60 Vbeta and 13 Jbeta primers characterized the PCR. Profiling relied on immunoSEQ multiplex PCR, and the TCRdb table lists in-frame clones only, not all of them. The table has some 120,000 clones, approximately 85% seen once. In regard to this clone: Its specificity is not known.

V dropped 5 bases and J dropped 14; count of bases not matched to a gene: 6. The CDR3 contains 12 residues. CDR1 and CDR2 (germline): SNHLY, FYNNEI. Broader study findings: A later analysis found that most CMV-associated TCR beta chains appeared HLA-restricted. Earlier analysis looked at TCR beta V segments, and most were productive about 87% or about 30% of the time.

This sequence originates from a male donor in good health and CMV-seropositive. This chain joins TRBV2 and TRBJ2-1; 10 nucleotides line up with TRBD2. Input material: PBMCs. The CDR3 DNA sequence: TGTGCCAGCAGTCCCTTTCTAGCGGGAGAGTTCTTC. This encodes CASSPFLAGEFF.